These 32 T cell receptor beta chains share one sample of origin, sequenced in a study of T cell responses to AZD1222 COVID-19 vaccine. The data were produced by immunoSEQ multiplex PCR, yet TCRdb's version contains in-frame clones alone and is incomplete. Among roughly 110,000 clones listed, under 95% were seen once. Sequenced material: peripheral blood, taken 28 days after the second AZD1222 dose. The receptor set was obtained from an adult who received the AZD1222 COVID-19 vaccine.

J is TRBJ2-1 and V is TRBV7-9; 13 nucleotides agree with TRBD2. Germline V CDR1 and CDR2: SEHNR, FQNEAQ (reference sequence). The CDR3 is made up of 18 amino acids. V lost 6 bases, J lost 5 bases, and 13 bases stayed unmatched. CDR3 coding DNA: TGTGCCAGCAGTCAGAAGGGATGGACTAGCGGGAGCGACAATGAGCAGTTCTTC. The encoded protein is CASSQKGWTSGSDNEQFF. The full variable domain, in which reference TRBV7-9 and TRBJ2-1 provide the parts outside the CDR3, is DTGVSQNPRHKITKRGQNVTFRCDPISEHNRLYWYRQTLGQGPEFLTYFQNEAQLEKSRLLSDRFSAERPKGSFSTLEIQRTEQGDSAMYLCASSQKGWTSGSDNEQFFGPGTRLTVL.

The chain is built from TRBV29-1 and TRBJ1-6; no clear D gene. Germline loops: CDR1 SQVTM, CDR2 ANQGSEA. There are 12 residues in the CDR3. V lost 7 bases and J lost 10, with 14 bases in between. CDR3 bases: TGCAGCGCGGGATGGGCTGGATCACCCCTCCACTTT. It is translated as CSAGWAGSPLHF.

Comment on this clone: Other DNA sequences in the same sample also yield this CDR3. The chain couples TRBV18 to TRBJ2-5, with TRBD2 identical over 8 bases. The CDR3 has 15 amino acids. The V and J ends lost 1 base and 4 bases, in that order; junction bases with no gene match: 5. CDR1 and CDR2 from the germline V gene are KGHSH and LQKENI. The CDR3 DNA sequence: TGTGCCAGCTCACCACGGCTAGCGGGTGGAGAGACCCAGTACTTC. The encoded protein is CASSPRLAGGETQYF.

CDR3 coding DNA: TGCGCCAGCAGCCTCGGGACCAGCAATCAGCCCCAGCATTTT. Protein sequence: CASSLGTSNQPQHF. The chain is built from TRBV5-1 and TRBJ1-5, with a tentative D call TRBD1 (5 bases). The ends were cut back, 4 bases at V and 1 base at J, with 9 bases in the middle. In germline, CDR1 is SGHRS, CDR2 YFSETQ. This CDR3 comprises 14 residues.

This chain links TRBV9 with TRBJ2-7; the match to TRBD1 covers 8 bases. Germline CDR1 reads SGDLS; CDR2 reads YYNGEE. The CDR3 loop spans 15 amino acids. V gave up 2 bases and J gave up 5 bases; unmatched junction bases: 9. CDR3 DNA: TGTGCCAGCAGCGTCTTAGGGACAGGTGACCACGAGCAGTACTTC. Translated, it gives CASSVLGTGDHEQYF.

The rearrangement uses TRBV5-6 and TRBJ2-5; D possibly matches TRBD1 or TRBD2 (5 bases each). This CDR3 comprises 15 residues. Per germline, CDR1 SGHDT and CDR2 YYEEEE. The V gene lost 4 bases and the J gene lost 5 bases, with 18 bases spanning the gap. The CDR3 reads CASSVTDNQRETQYF. The CDR3 nucleotides read TGTGCCAGCAGCGTCACGGACAATCAGCGGGAGACCCAGTACTTC.

The chain is built from TRBV7-9 and TRBJ1-1; possibly TRBD1 for D (5 bases). The CDR3 is made up of 15 amino acids. V was cut by 2 bases and J by 3 bases, with 13 bases left in between. CDR1 SEHNR and CDR2 FQNEAQ come from the germline V gene (reference sequence). The CDR3 region is CASSLYAGPYTEAFF. CDR3 sequence (DNA): TGTGCCAGCAGCTTATACGCGGGGCCGTACACTGAAGCTTTCTTT.

The CDR3 region is CSASQGDRMNTEAFF. The CDR3 DNA is TGCAGTGCCAGTCAGGGGGACAGGATGAACACTGAAGCTTTCTTT. The chain links TRBV20-1 to TRBJ1-1; 8 bases are a match to TRBD1. Germline CDR1 is DFQATT and CDR2 is SNEGSKA (reference sequence). With 6 bases clipped from V and 0 bases from J, the junction kept 9 bases outside the gene matches. This CDR3 comprises 15 residues.

The chain links TRBV6-4 to TRBJ2-1, with no clear D. Trimming took 2 bases from V and 5 from J, leaving 25 bases between them. Per the germline V gene, CDR1 is MRHNA and CDR2 is SNTAGT. The CDR3 totals 19 residues. In DNA, the CDR3 is TGTGCCAGCAGTGACCCGGGCCACCCCCAGGACCCCCTACACAATGAGCAGTTCTTC. The encoded protein is CASSDPGHPQDPLHNEQFF.

V gene TRBV28 combines with J gene TRBJ1-1; 11 bases map to TRBD1. Looked up from germline, CDR1 is MDHEN and CDR2 is SYDVKM. This CDR3 contains 14 residues. Losses at the gene ends were 4 bases for V and 5 bases for J; bases not matched to a gene: 3. The CDR3, as DNA: TGTGCCAGCAGTTGGGGGACAGGGGGGACTGAAGCTTTCTTT. It is translated as CASSWGTGGTEAFF.

The chain employs TRBV6-4 and TRBJ2-3, with 11 bases fitting TRBD2. Germline V gene data show CDR1 as MRHNA and CDR2 as SNTAGT. After removal of 6 bases from V and 3 bases from J, the junction contained 2 bases not matched to a gene. The CDR3 extends over 14 amino acids. The CDR3 bases are TGTGCCAGCAGCCCTAGCGGGGGGACAGATACGCAGTATTTT. This codes for CASSPSGGTDTQYF.

V is TRBV11-2 and J is TRBJ2-1; D ambiguous. Trimming removed 5 bases from V and 3 bases from J, with 5 bases in between. Per germline, CDR1 SGHAT and CDR2 FQNNGV. CDR3 length: 12 residues. The CDR3 sequence is CASSPDYNEQFF. The DNA of the CDR3 is TGTGCCAGCAGCCCTGACTACAATGAGCAGTTCTTC.

The chain is built from TRBV29-1 and TRBJ1-2; D may be TRBD1 (5 bases). Trimming pared 6 bases from V and 11 bases from J, leaving 16 bases between. The CDR3 covers 11 residues. Germline V gene lookup returns CDR1 SQVTM and CDR2 ANQGSEA. CDR3 DNA: TGCAGCGTAGGTGGCAGGGATAGGTACACCTTC. Translated, it gives CSVGGRDRYTF.

The V call is TRBV11-3, the J call TRBJ2-3; TRBD2 aligns across 8 bases. This CDR3 is built from 14 residues. The germline V gene encodes CDR1 SGHNT and CDR2 YENEEA. The V and J ends lost 5 bases and 4 bases, in that order; junction bases with no gene match: 5. The CDR3 reads CASSQYGGADTQYF. In nucleotides, the CDR3 is TGTGCCAGCAGCCAATACGGGGGGGCAGATACGCAGTATTTT.

The rearrangement uses TRBV28 and TRBJ2-7; 9 positions match TRBD1. This CDR3 comprises 15 residues. Germline CDR1 and CDR2: MDHEN and SYDVKM. Losses at the gene ends were 4 bases for V and 7 bases for J; bases not matched to a gene: 11. CDR3 coding DNA: TGTGCCAGCAGTTCCCCCTCCGGACAGGGGCAAGAGCAGTACTTC. Its protein is CASSSPSGQGQEQYF.

The V and J genes are TRBV19 and TRBJ2-7; TRBD1 matches at 7 bases. J gave up 3 bases and V 5 bases, and 7 bases lay outside the gene matches. CDR3 size: 14 residues. In germline, CDR1 is LNHDA, CDR2 SQIVND (reference sequence). The CDR3 reads CASSPGGTLYEQYF. DNA of the CDR3: TGTGCCAGTAGTCCAGGGGGAACCCTCTACGAGCAGTACTTC.

This chain joins TRBV27 and TRBJ1-2; 7 bases map to TRBD1. This CDR3 has 13 amino acids. CDR1 MNHEY and CDR2 SMNVEV come from the germline V gene (reference sequence). After removal of 6 bases from V and 2 bases from J, the junction contained 3 bases not matched to a gene. The CDR3 reads CASSPGGNYGYTF. In nucleotides, the CDR3 is TGTGCCAGCAGCCCAGGGGGGAACTATGGCTACACCTTC.

V usage is TRBV14 and J usage is TRBJ1-2, with D uncertain. Germline CDR1 and CDR2: SGHDN and FVKESK. Between the trimmed V and J ends, which lost 0 bases and 2 bases, there was a span of 19 bases. The CDR3 spans 18 residues. For the CDR3, the DNA is TGTGCCAGCAGCCAAGACCCCCTGAGGCCTCGCAAGAACTATGGCTACACCTTC. Translation: CASSQDPLRPRKNYGYTF.

V gene TRBV30 combines with J gene TRBJ1-5, with TRBD1 matching 11 bases. The CDR3 is 17 amino acids. Germline V gene sequence: CDR1 GTSNPN, CDR2 SVGIG (reference sequence). The junction had 12 bases not matched to a gene; V was cut back by 4 bases and J by 4 bases. In DNA form, the CDR3 reads TGTGCCTGGACCCGTAATTCCGGGACAGGGGGGAATCAGCCCCAGCATTTT. It is translated as CAWTRNSGTGGNQPQHF.

This clone was detected only a few times. The rearrangement links TRBV5-4 to TRBJ1-1, with TRBD1 as a possible D gene (5 bases). This CDR3 comprises 16 residues. Germline V gene lookup returns CDR1 SGHNT and CDR2 YYREEE (reference sequence). Trimming took off 4 bases at V and 8 bases at J, with 24 bases between the two ends. In nucleotides, the CDR3 is TGTGCCAGCAGCCCCGGTGGTCGACAGACTTTAAAGGAAGCTTTCTTT. This gives the protein CASSPGGRQTLKEAFF.

V is TRBV7-9 and J is TRBJ1-2; D is possibly TRBD1 (5 bases). Germline V CDR1 and CDR2: SEHNR, FQNEAQ (reference sequence). The CDR3 totals 12 residues. V lost 1 base to trimming and J lost 9 bases, with 9 bases between them. CDR3 loop: CASSLEGTSYTF. The DNA for the CDR3 is TGTGCCAGCAGCTTAGAGGGGACCAGCTACACCTTC.

The rearrangement links TRBV24-1 to TRBJ2-7; 8 positions match TRBD1. J was trimmed by 2 bases and V by 2 bases; bases with no gene match: 7. Looked up from germline, CDR1 is KGHDR and CDR2 is SFDVKD. This CDR3 has 16 residues. This CDR3 is CATSDSDRGFPYEQYF. The CDR3 nucleotides are TGTGCCACCAGTGATTCCGACAGGGGTTTTCCCTACGAGCAGTACTTC.

V is TRBV7-8 and J is TRBJ1-6; no clear D gene. CDR3 size: 14 residues. The V gene lost 1 base and the J gene lost 5 bases, with 6 bases spanning the gap. The germline gives CDR1 SGHVS, CDR2 FQNEAQ. The CDR3 spells CASSLDRNNSPLHF. CDR3 nucleotide sequence: TGTGCCAGCAGCTTAGACAGAAATAATTCACCCCTCCACTTT.

This rearrangement joins TRBV18 to TRBJ1-1, with no clear D. V lost 0 bases to trimming and J lost 4 bases, with 15 bases between them. The length of the CDR3 is 16 residues. CDR1 is KGHSH and CDR2 is LQKENI in the germline V gene. The CDR3, as DNA: TGTGCCAGCTCACCACCGCACAGATCTATATTCACTGAAGCTTTCTTT. Its protein is CASSPPHRSIFTEAFF.

V is TRBV6-2 or TRBV6-3 and J is TRBJ2-7, with D possibly TRBD2 on 6 matching bases. CDR3 length: 13 residues. CDR1 and CDR2 from the germline V gene are MNHEY and SVGEGT. With 2 bases removed from V and 2 bases from J, the gap between germline ends came to 7 bases. CDR3: CASSYGLPYEQYF. DNA of the CDR3: TGTGCCAGCAGTTACGGACTACCCTACGAGCAGTACTTC.

V usage is TRBV19 and J usage is TRBJ1-4; no reliable D call. Trimming took 8 bases from V and 4 from J, leaving 17 bases between them. CDR1 is LNHDA, CDR2 SQIVND, per germline (reference sequence). The CDR3 totals 15 residues. The CDR3 sequence is CASQTVAEFNEKLFF. For the CDR3, the DNA is TGTGCCAGTCAAACGGTGGCGGAGTTTAATGAAAAACTGTTTTTT.

The rearrangement links TRBV7-2 to TRBJ1-1; tentatively, D is TRBD1 (6 bases). V dropped 2 bases and J dropped 0 bases, with 10 bases sitting between them. The length of the CDR3 is 15 residues. Germline V CDR1 and CDR2: SGHTA, FQGNSA. This chain's CDR3 is CASSLSRTVNTEAFF. The CDR3 region has the DNA TGTGCCAGCAGCTTATCCCGGACAGTGAACACTGAAGCTTTCTTT. Drawing the rest from reference TRBV7-2 and TRBJ1-1, the complete variable domain is GAGVSQSPSNKVTEKGKDVELRCDPISGHTALYWYRQSLGQGLEFLIYFQGNSAPDKSGLPSDRFSAERTGGSVSTLTIQRTQQEDSAVYLCASSLSRTVNTEAFFGQGTRLTVV.

The J gene is TRBJ2-5, the V gene TRBV15; D perhaps matches TRBD1 (6 bases). The V end was cut by 4 bases, the J end by 3 bases, with 12 bases between. Per germline, CDR1 LNHNV and CDR2 YYDKDF (reference sequence). The length of the CDR3 is 14 residues. Here the CDR3 DNA reads TGTGCCACCAGCACCTGGACAGCTAAAGAGACCCAGTACTTC. Translated: CATSTWTAKETQYF.

This sequence joins TRBV4-3 and TRBJ2-2; no reliable D call. This CDR3 has 15 amino acids. Trimming cost V 4 bases and J 1 base, with 10 bases left between them. Per germline, CDR1 LGHNA and CDR2 YSLEER. The CDR3 loop reads CASSPRIQNTGELFF. CDR3 bases: TGCGCCAGCAGCCCAAGAATCCAGAACACCGGGGAGCTGTTTTTT.

This sequence joins TRBV10-3 and TRBJ2-3, with 10 bases aligning to TRBD1. CDR3 length: 16 residues. The germline CDR1 and CDR2 sequences are ENHRY and SYGVKD. With 2 bases clipped from V and 2 bases from J, the junction kept 4 bases outside the gene matches. The CDR3 sequence is CAISEPGQGPTDTQYF. CDR3 nucleotides: TGTGCCATCAGTGAGCCGGGACAGGGGCCCACAGATACGCAGTATTTT.

The chain employs TRBV6-4 and TRBJ2-2; D remains unclear. Germline CDR1 is MRHNA and CDR2 is SNTAGT. V was clipped by 5 bases and J by 4 bases, with 5 bases between them. The CDR3 spans 12 residues. CDR3 region: CASSSITGELFF. The CDR3 DNA reads as TGTGCCAGCAGTTCAATCACCGGGGAGCTGTTTTTT.

This sequence joins TRBV25-1 and TRBJ1-1; no reliable D call. Germline loops: CDR1 MGHDK, CDR2 SYGVNS. The CDR3 has 11 amino acids. With 2 bases removed from V and 11 bases from J, the gap between germline ends came to 9 bases. CDR3 protein: CASSEGVGAFF. CDR3 DNA sequence: TGTGCCAGCAGTGAAGGGGTGGGGGCTTTCTTT.